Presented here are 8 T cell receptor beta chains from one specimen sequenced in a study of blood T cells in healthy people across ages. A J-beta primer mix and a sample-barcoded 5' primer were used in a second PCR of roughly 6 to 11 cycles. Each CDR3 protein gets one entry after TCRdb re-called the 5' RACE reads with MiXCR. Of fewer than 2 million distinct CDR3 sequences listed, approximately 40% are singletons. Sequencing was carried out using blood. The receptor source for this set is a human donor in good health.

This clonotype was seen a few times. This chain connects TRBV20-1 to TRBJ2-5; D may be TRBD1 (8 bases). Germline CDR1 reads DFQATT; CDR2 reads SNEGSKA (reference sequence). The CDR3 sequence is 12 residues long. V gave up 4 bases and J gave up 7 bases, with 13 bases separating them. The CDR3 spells CSATDREGTQYF. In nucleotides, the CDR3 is TGCAGTGCTACGGACAGGGAGGGGACCCAGTACTTC.

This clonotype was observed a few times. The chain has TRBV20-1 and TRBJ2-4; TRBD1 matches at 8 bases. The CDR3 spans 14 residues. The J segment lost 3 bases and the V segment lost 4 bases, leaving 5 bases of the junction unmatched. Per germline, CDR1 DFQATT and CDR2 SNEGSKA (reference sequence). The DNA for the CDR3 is TGCAGTGCTATGGACAGGGCCTTCAAAAACATTCAGTACTTC. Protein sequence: CSAMDRAFKNIQYF.

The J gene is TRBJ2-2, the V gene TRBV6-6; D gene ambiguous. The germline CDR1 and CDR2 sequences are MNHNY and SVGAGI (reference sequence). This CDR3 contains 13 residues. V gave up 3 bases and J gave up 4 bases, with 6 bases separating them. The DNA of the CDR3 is TGTGCCAGCAGTTATTATGTCACCGGGGAGCTGTTTTTT. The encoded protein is CASSYYVTGELFF.

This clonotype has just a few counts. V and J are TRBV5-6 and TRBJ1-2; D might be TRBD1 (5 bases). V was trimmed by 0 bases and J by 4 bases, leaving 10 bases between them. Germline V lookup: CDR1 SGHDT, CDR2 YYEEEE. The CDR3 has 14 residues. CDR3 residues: CASSLEATVYGYTF. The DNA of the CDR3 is TGTGCCAGCAGCTTGGAGGCGACAGTCTATGGCTACACCTTC.

For the CDR3, the DNA is TGTGCCAGCAGCCAGAGGGACGGACGCACAGATACGCAGTATTTT. Translating gives CASSQRDGRTDTQYF. This chain uses TRBV7-2 with TRBJ2-3; TRBD1 or TRBD2 may be the D gene (5 bases each). Germline-derived CDR1 and CDR2 are SGHTA and FQGNSA. This CDR3 region has 15 residues. The V gene lost 5 bases and the J gene lost 1 base, with 13 bases spanning the gap.

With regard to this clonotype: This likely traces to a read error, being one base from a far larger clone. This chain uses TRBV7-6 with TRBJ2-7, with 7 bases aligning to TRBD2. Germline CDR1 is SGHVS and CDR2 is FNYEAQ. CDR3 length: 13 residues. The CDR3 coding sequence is TGTGCCAGCAACTTAGCGGGCCCCTACGAGCAGTACTTC. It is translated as CASNLAGPYEQYF.

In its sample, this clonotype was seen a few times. CDR3 nucleotide sequence: TGCGCCAGCAGCCAATTACAGGGCACAGATACGCAGTATTTT. Its translation is CASSQLQGTDTQYF. The chain carries TRBV4-1 and TRBJ2-3; TRBD1 is a possible D gene (5 bases). This CDR3 spans 14 amino acids. Germline CDR1 is MGHRA and CDR2 is YSYEKL. The V gene lost 2 bases and the J gene lost 1 base, with 7 bases spanning the gap.

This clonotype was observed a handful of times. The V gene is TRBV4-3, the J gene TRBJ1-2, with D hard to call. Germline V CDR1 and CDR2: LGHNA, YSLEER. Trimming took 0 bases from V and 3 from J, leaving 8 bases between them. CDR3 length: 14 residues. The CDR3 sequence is CASSQEASYYGYTF. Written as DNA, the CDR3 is TGCGCCAGCAGCCAAGAAGCCAGCTACTATGGCTACACCTTC.